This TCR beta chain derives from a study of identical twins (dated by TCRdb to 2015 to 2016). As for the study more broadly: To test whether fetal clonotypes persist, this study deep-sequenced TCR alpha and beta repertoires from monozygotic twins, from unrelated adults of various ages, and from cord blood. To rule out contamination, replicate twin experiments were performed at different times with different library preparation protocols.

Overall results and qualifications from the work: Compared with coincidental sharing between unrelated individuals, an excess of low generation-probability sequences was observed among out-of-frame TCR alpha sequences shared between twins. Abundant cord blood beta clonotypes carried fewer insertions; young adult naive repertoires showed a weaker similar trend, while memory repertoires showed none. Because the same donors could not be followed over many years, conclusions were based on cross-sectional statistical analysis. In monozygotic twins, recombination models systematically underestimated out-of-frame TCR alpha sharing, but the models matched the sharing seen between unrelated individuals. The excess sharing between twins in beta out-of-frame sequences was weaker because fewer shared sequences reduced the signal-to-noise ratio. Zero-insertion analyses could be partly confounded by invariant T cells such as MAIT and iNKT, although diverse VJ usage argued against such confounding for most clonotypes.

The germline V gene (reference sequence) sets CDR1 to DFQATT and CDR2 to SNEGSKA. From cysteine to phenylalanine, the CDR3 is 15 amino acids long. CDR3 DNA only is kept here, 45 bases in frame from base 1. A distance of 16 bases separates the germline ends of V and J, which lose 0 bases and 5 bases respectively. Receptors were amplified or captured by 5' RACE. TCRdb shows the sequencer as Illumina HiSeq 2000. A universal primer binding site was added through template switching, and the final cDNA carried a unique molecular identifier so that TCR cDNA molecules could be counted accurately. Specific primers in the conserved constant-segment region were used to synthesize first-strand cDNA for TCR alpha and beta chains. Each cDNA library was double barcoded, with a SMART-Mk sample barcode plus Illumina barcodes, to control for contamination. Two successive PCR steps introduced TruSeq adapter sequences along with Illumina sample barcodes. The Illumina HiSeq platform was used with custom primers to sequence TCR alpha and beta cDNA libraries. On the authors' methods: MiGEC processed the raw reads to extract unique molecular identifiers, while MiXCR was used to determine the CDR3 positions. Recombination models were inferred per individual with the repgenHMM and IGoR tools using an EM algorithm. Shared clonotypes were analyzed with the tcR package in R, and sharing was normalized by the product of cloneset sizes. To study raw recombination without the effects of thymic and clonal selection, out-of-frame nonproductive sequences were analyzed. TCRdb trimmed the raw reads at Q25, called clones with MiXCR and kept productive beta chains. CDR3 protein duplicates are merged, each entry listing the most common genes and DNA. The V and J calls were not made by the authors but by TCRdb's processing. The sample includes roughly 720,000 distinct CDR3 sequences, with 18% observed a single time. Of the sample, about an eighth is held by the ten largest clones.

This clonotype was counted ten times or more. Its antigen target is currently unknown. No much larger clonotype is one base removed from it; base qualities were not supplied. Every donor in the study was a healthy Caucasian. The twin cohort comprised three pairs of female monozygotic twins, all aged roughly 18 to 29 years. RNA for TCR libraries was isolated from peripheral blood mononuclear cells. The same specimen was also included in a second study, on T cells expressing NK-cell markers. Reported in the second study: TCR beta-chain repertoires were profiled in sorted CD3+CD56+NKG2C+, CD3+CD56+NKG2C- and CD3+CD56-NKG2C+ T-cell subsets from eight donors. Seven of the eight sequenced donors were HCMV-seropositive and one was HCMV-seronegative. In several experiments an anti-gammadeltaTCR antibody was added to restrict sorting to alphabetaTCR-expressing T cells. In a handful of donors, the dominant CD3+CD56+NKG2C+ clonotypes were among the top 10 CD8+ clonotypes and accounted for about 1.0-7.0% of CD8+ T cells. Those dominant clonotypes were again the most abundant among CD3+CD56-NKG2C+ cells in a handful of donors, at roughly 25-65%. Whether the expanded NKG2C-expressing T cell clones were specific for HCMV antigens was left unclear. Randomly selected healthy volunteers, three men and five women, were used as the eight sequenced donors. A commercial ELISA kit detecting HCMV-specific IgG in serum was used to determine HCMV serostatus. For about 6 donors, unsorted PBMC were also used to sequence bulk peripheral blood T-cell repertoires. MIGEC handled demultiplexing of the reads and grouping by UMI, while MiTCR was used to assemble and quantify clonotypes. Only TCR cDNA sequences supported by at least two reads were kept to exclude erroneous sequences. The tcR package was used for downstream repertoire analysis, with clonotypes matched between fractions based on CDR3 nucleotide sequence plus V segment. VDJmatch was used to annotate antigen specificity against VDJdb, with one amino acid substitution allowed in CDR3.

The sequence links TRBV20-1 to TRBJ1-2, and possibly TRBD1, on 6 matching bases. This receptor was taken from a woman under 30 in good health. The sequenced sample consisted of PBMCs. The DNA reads TGCAGTGCTAGAGAGACCGGGACATTTTTATATGGCTACACCTTC. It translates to CSARETGTFLYGYTF.